This TCR beta chain was identified during a study of cytomegalovirus exposure and HLA in healthy donors (dated by TCRdb to 2015 to 2018). A note on the overall study: According to an earlier analysis of a few hundred of the donors, roughly 180 million T cells yielded over 90 million unique TCR beta sequences and 276 Gb of sequence data. An earlier analysis of 587 of the donors used high-throughput TCR beta sequencing to judge whether each TCR beta V gene segment behaved as functional or pseudogenic. Of the roughly 400 genotyped donors, 65% to 90% fell in the genetic ancestry cluster associated with self-reported Caucasian donors. A later genetic analysis took genome-wide SNP genotypes for about three fifths of the 666 donors and used that subset as a discovery cohort. The aim of the study was to test whether cataloging public T cell receptors could identify signatures of past pathogen exposure. All discovery cohort repertoires had been generated on a single sequencing platform. Donor age, sex, ethnicity and CMV serostatus were collected together with the repertoire data. Typing coverage varied by locus: 629-630 donors for A, B, C, DRB1 and DQB1; more than 500 for DQA1; around 570 for DPA1; around 490 for DPB1. To study patterns of TCR occurrence, a later analysis re-analyzed previously published TCR beta repertoires from around 670 donors and added high-resolution HLA genotyping. About 5 DR-DQ haplotypes were handled as single units for association and clustering, since linkage in the cohort was strong. An early release covering some 640 HLA-typed donors comprised roughly 300 gigabases of sequencing data and roughly 86 million unique TCR sequences. On average, roughly 250,000 unique TCR beta nucleotide sequences were sequenced per donor among a few hundred genotyped donors of the cohort, with roughly 18% of those sequences being non-productive. Both class I and class II loci were covered by HLA typing, at four-digit resolution. Rather than drawing on any new phenotypic data, the later analysis identified candidate immune exposures from TCR beta sequences and the way those sequences occurred across donors. High-throughput TCR immunosequencing, statistical association of individual TCRs with disease status, and machine learning were combined to predict cytomegalovirus infection status. A separate validation cohort of more than 100 different subjects was used in addition to the roughly 720-subject first cohort. Using immunosequencing, the study profiled T cell repertoires from approximately 700 subjects and related those repertoires to cytomegalovirus serostatus.

Study-level results and caveats: Some IMGT-functional V segments, including TRBV6-2 and TRBV6-3, could not be distinguished by the 87-base-pair reads and were therefore excluded. In a later genetic analysis, a missense DCLRE1C variant was associated with V-gene and J-gene trimming of TCR beta chains, and the association was replicated in an independent cohort. According to a later genetic analysis, donors in an Asian-associated ancestry cluster had fewer N-insertions in productive TCRs than the roughly 700-donor mean. A cluster of highly shared sequence variants was judged likely to be a technical artifact of the sequencing pipeline. In a later analysis, 16,951 TCR beta sequences were associated with specific HLA alleles at a false discovery rate of 0.05. Correlated functional status among segregating V segments might reflect linkage disequilibrium, but an unknown experimental factor could not be ruled out. The presence/absence analyses assumed that sequencing depth was roughly uniform across donors, and that assumption may not be true. The classifier was reported to diagnose cytomegalovirus status with high specificity and sensitivity in both the original cohort and the validation cohort. A few of the identified cytomegalovirus-associated TCR beta chains were confirmed in vitro to be specific for cytomegalovirus antigens. In a later analysis, HLA-associated TCR beta chains showed more clonal expansion and lower generation probabilities than non-associated chains that were equally common. The study listed 164 TCR beta chains as associated with cytomegalovirus. Most CMV-associated TCR beta chains appeared to be HLA-restricted in a later analysis, and the HLA associations seemed to be driven largely by CMV exposure. Most TCR sequences were seen in very few donors, while some public TCRs were found in many individuals. HLA typing was unavailable for some donors at each locus, so association tests used only the typed subset. The cohort was sequenced for TCR beta chains only, and without alpha or paired-chain data the features that could be detected were limited. Assigning TCR associations to individual alleles was difficult when HLA alleles, especially DR and DQ, strongly co-occurred. Fewer than 20 rarely observed V segments, including chromosome 9 orphons, were excluded from the earlier analysis of approximately 500 of the donors because counts were too low. The authors suggested that the approach could potentially be extended to other disease states and immunological phenotypes. For the cohort, immune exposure information was limited to CMV serostatus. In a later analysis, the rate of TCR association differed among HLA loci, with DRB1 alleles having the most associated TCRs and HLA-C alleles having the fewest. In a later analysis, several top co-occurrence clusters were reported to appear linked to parvovirus B19, influenza, CMV and Epstein-Barr virus. An earlier analysis of roughly 570 of the donors showed that most TCR beta V segments appeared in productive rearrangements either about 90% or about 30% of the time, which broadly matched IMGT annotations. A further reported finding was that TCR beta sequences accurately predicted the HLA-A and HLA-B alleles for most subjects in the first cohort.

Worth noting for this clone: The antigen it recognizes is unknown. Base qualities were left out, and no much larger clone turns up one base away.

According to the germline V gene (reference sequence), CDR1 reads LNHNV and CDR2 reads YYDKDF. The CDR3, from cysteine to phenylalanine, totals 16 residues. Just CDR3 DNA is preserved here, 48 bases in frame from base 1. V drops 0 bases and J drops 8 bases, leaving 16 bases in between. The cohort was made up of several hundred healthy bone marrow donors. All cohort members were sampled while nominally healthy, although unrecorded immune exposures were likely present. The donor was CMV seronegative and was included in the group of 352 seronegative cohort members. A peripheral blood sample was provided by each donor, and peripheral blood mononuclear cells were used for TCR beta sequencing. Genomic DNA extraction from the blood cell samples was performed with the Qiagen DNeasy Blood Extraction Kit. Libraries came from the immunoSEQ multiplex PCR assay. For the multiplex PCR, a mixture combining 60 forward primers for TCR Vbeta segments and 13 reverse primers for TCR Jbeta segments was used. Amplification of the CDR3 region of rearranged TCR beta genes was performed with a multiplex PCR assay on genomic DNA. The amplified TCR beta libraries were sequenced on the Illumina HiSeq System as 87-base-pair reads. As for how the authors treated the data: In a later analysis, 70 million to 95 million unique TCR beta chains were counted across the 500 to 850 repertoires, and approximately 11 million of these chains were shared by at least two donors. Raw reads were error-corrected and collapsed into unique sequences with a nearest-neighbor algorithm that merged closely related sequences to remove PCR and sequencing errors. CDR3 sequences were aligned to IMGT reference sequences to assign V, D and J gene segments. For a sequence to be retained, at least a six-nucleotide match to both a V gene segment and a J gene segment was required. A rearrangement was called productive if the CDR3 had no stop codons and remained in frame with V and J, and every other rearrangement was called non-productive. Following IMGT convention, CDR3 was defined as the stretch from the second conserved V-encoded cysteine to the conserved J-encoded phenylalanine. In an earlier analysis of some 550 of the donors, sequences lacking an unambiguous match to a single V gene segment were excluded. In an earlier analysis of about 590 of the donors, a V segment was called functional when productive rearrangements were above 56.7%, and segregating when the standard deviation between donors exceeded 5%. A statistical classification framework was built to diagnose cytomegalovirus status from the catalog of TCR beta chain sequences. A later analysis assigned V and J genes by comparing TCR nucleotide sequences with IMGT/GENE-DB human TR gene sequences. In a later analysis, CDR3 sequences and most-parsimonious VDJ recombination scenarios were assigned using the TCRdist pipeline. A later analysis defined each TCR beta chain by its CDR3 amino acid sequence plus V-gene family, and excluded reads lacking a unique V-gene family. As a way to deal with suspected cross-contamination and a sequencing artifact, a later analysis dropped 450 to 600 nucleotide sequences that were highly shared and had low generation probability. In a later analysis, a clonal expansion index for each public chain was calculated from normalized within-repertoire ranks of inferred template counts. In a later analysis, generation probabilities were computed using a VDJ recombination model fitted to out-of-frame rearrangements, and the results were checked against IGoR. In a later analysis, TCR-TCR, TCR-HLA and TCR-CMV co-occurrence was scored with hypergeometric tests, and a repertoire-size bias correction was applied to TCR pairs. To estimate false discovery rates, a later analysis permuted the HLA or CMV assignments 20 times. In a later analysis, co-occurring TCRs were grouped using DBSCAN, and TCRdist sequence similarity was added for clustering within HLA-allele-positive subsets. For co-occurrence clustering, repertoires with fewer than 30,000 or more than 120,000 public chains were excluded, along with roughly 5 repertoires with anomalous nucleotide sharing. TCRdb's version of the immuneACCESS table is confined to in-frame rearrangements and falls short of the full clone set. An unresolved V gene accounts for under half of the shortfall where checked; the remainder is of unknown origin. The DNA was the basis for D and trimming; V, J and clone size are from that table. Counted in this sample were under 110,000 clones; roughly 77% of them appeared once. 2.5% of the sample comes from the top ten.

Sample: PBMCs. This TCR was sampled from a man aged 35 to 55 in good health and CMV-seronegative. The rearranged chain carries TRBV15 and TRBJ1-4; the D gene is not confidently resolved. The CDR3 corresponds to CATSRDPSFMNEKLFF. The nucleotide sequence reads TGTGCCACCAGCAGAGATCCTAGCTTTATGAACGAAAAACTGTTTTTT.